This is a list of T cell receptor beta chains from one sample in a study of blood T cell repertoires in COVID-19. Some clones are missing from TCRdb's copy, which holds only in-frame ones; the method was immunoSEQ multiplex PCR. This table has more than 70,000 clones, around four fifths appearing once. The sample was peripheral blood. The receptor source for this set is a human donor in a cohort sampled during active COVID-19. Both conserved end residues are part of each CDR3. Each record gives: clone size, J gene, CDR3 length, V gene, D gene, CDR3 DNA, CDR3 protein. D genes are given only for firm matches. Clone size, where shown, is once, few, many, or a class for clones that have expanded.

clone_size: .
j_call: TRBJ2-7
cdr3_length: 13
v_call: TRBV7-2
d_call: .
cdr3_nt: TGTGCCAGCAGCTTAGAGGCGGACTACGAGCAGTACTTC
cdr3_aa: CASSLEADYEQYF

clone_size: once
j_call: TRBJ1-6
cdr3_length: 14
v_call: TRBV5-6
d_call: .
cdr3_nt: TGTGCCAGCAGCTCCGGACAGACAAATTCACCCCTCCACTTT
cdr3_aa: CASSSGQTNSPLHF

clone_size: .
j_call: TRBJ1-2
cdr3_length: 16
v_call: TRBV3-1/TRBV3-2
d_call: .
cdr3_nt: TGTGCCAGCAGCTCAACAACCTCACCCAGGGGACCGAGGGGGACCTTC
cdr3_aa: CASSSTTSPRGPRGTF

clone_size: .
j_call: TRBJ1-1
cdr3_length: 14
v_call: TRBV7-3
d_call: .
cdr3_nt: TGTGCCAGCAGCTCGGGACACACAGGAACTGAAGCTTTCTTT
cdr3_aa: CASSSGHTGTEAFF

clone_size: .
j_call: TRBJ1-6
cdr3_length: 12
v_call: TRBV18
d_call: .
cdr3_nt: TGTGCCAGCCGTATAGATAATTCACCCCTCCACTTT
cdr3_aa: CASRIDNSPLHF

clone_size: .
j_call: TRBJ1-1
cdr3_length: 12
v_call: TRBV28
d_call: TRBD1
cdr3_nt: TGTGCCAGCAGGCTACAGGGGACTGAAGCTTTCTTT
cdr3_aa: CASRLQGTEAFF

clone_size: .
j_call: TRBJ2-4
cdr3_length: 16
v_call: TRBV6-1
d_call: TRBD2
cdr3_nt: TGTGCCAGCAGTGGGTTAGCGGGTATAGCCAAAAACATTCAGTACTTC
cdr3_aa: CASSGLAGIAKNIQYF

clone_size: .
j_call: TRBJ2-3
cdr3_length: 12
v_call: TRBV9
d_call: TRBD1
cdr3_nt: TGTGCCAGCAGCGGTAGGGACAGTACGCAGTATTTT
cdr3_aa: CASSGRDSTQYF

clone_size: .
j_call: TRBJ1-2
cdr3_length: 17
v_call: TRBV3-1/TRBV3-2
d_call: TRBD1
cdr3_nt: TGTGCCAGCAGCCAAGAATTCTTCCTAGGGACAGGCCTTGGCTACACCTTC
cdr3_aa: CASSQEFFLGTGLGYTF

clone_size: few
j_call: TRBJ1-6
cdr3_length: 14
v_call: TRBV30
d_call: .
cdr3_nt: TGTGCCTGGAGAGGTTTGCGACAAAATTCACCCCTCCACTTT
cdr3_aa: CAWRGLRQNSPLHF

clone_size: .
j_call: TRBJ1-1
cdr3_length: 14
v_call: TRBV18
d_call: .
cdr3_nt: TGTGCCAGCTCGCCCGGGACAATGAACACTGAAGCTTTCTTT
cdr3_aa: CASSPGTMNTEAFF

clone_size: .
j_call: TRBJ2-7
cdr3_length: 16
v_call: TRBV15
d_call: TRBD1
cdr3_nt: TGTGCCACCAGCAGCGACCGGGACAGGTTATCCTACGAGCAGTACTTC
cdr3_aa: CATSSDRDRLSYEQYF

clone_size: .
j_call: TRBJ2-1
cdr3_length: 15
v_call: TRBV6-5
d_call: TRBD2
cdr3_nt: TGTGCCAGCAAGCTTAGCGGGGGGGCCGCCAATGAGCAGTTCTTC
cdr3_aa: CASKLSGGAANEQFF

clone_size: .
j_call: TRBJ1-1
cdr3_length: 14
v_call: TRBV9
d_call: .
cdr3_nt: TGTGCCAGCAGCGCGAGTACAGGGAACACTGAAGCTTTCTTT
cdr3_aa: CASSASTGNTEAFF

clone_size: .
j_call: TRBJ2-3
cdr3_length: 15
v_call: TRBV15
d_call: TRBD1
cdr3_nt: TGTGCCACCAGCAGAGAGGACAGGGACACAGATACGCAGTATTTT
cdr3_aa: CATSREDRDTDTQYF

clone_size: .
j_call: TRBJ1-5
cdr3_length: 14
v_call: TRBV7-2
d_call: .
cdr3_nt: TGTGCCAGCAGCTTAGGACAGTCAGGGCAGCCCCAGCATTTT
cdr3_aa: CASSLGQSGQPQHF

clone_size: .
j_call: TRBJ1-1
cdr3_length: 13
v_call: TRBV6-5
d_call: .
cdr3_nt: TGTGCCAGCAGTTATATTCGGGGAACTGAAGCTTTCTTT
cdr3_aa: CASSYIRGTEAFF

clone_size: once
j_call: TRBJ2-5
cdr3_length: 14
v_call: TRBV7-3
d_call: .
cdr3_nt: TGTGCCAGCAGCTTAACTGTGGGGCGAGAGACCCAGTACTTC
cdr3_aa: CASSLTVGRETQYF

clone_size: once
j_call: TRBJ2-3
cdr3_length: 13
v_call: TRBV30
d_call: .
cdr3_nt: TGTGCCTGGAGTCGCCGGGAAGGAGATACGCAGTATTTT
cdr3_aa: CAWSRREGDTQYF

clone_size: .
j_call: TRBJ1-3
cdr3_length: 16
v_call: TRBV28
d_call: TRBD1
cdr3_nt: TGTGCCACGGGACAGGGTCTCCGTATCTCTGGAAACACCATATATTTT
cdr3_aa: CATGQGLRISGNTIYF

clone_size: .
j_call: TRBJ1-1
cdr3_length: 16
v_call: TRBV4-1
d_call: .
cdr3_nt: TGCGCCAGCAGCCAAGAGGGAGGGCTGATGAACACTGAAGCTTTCTTT
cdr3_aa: CASSQEGGLMNTEAFF

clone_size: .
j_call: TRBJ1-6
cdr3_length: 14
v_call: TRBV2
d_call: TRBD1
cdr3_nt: TGTGCCAGCAGTGTGGACAGGGGGCCATCACCCCTCCACTTT
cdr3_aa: CASSVDRGPSPLHF

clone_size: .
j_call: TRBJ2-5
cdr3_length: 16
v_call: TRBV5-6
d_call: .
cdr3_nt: TGTGCCAGCAGTTTCCTAGGGCTAGGGGCACAAGAGACCCAGTACTTC
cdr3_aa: CASSFLGLGAQETQYF

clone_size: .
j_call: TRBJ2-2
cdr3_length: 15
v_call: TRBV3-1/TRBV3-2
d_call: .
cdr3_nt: TGTGCCAGCAGCCCCTGGGCCGCGAACACCGGGGAGCTGTTTTTT
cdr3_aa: CASSPWAANTGELFF

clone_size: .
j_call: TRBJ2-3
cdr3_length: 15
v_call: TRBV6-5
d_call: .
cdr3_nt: TGTGCCAGTTTCAGGGAGAGCGGGCCGGGAGATACGCAGTATTTT
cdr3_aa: CASFRESGPGDTQYF

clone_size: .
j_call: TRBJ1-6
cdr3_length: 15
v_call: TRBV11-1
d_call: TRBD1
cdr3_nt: TGTGCCAGCAGCCCTGGCAGGGGGTGGCATTCACCCCTCCACTTT
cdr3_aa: CASSPGRGWHSPLHF